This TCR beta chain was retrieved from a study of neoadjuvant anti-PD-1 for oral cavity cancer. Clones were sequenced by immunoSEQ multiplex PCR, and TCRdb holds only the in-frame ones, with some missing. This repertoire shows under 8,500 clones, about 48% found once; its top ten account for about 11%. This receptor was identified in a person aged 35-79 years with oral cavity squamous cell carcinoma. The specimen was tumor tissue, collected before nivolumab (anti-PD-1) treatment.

The CDR3 bases are TGTGCCAGCAGCTTAGTCGGGGGCAAGAATGAAAAACTGTTTTTT. Translating gives CASSLVGGKNEKLFF. The chain has TRBV11-2 and TRBJ1-4; D perhaps matches TRBD1 (6 bases). Germline V gives CDR1 SGHAT, CDR2 FQNNGV. Between the trimmed V and J ends, which lost 1 base and 5 bases, there was a span of 11 bases. This CDR3 spans 15 amino acids.